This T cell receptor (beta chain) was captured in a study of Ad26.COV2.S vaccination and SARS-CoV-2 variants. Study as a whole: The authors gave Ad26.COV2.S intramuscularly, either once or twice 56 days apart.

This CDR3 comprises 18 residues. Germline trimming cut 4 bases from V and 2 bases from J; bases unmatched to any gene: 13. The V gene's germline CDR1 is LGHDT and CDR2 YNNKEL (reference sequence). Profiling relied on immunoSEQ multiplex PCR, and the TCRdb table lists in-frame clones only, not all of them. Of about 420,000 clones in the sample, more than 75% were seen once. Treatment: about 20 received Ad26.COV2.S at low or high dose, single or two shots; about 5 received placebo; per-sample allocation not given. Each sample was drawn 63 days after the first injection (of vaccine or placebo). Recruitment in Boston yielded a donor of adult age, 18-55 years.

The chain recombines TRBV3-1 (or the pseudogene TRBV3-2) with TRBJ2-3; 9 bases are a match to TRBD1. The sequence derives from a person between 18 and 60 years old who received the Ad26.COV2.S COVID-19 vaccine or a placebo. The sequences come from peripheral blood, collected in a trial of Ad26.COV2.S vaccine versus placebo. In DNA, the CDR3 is TGTGCCAGCAGCCGTAAAGAACCGGGACAGGGAAACACAGATACGCAGTATTTT. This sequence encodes CASSRKEPGQGNTDTQYF.